The 19 T cell receptor beta chains given below trace back to one sample, sequenced in a study of early T cells in non-severe SARS-CoV-2 infection. One entry per CDR3 protein results from TCRdb running MiXCR on the 5' RACE reads. The data hold over 55,000 distinct CDR3 sequences, with roughly an eighth observed a single time. Sequencing was performed on whole blood. The receptors derive from an adult who was a healthcare worker with PCR-confirmed SARS-CoV-2 infection or an uninfected control (not recorded which).

The V gene is TRBV7-9, the J gene TRBJ2-7; D is unclear. Germline CDR1 SEHNR, CDR2 FQNEAQ (reference sequence). This CDR3 is 13 amino acids long. The germline V and J ends were trimmed by 4 bases and 0 bases, with 7 bases remaining between them. The CDR3 here is CASSSENSYEQYF. The CDR3 DNA is TGTGCCAGCAGCTCAGAGAACTCCTACGAGCAGTACTTC.

This clonotype has at least ten counts. This chain joins TRBV28 and TRBJ2-7, with D possibly called TRBD1 or TRBD2 (5 bases each). There are 15 residues in the CDR3. Trimming pared 2 bases from V and 5 bases from J, leaving 16 bases between. Germline V lookup: CDR1 MDHEN, CDR2 SYDVKM. The CDR3 DNA is TGTGCCAGCAGTTTAAGTCCGGGCAGGGACCACGAGCAGTACTTC. Amino acid sequence: CASSLSPGRDHEQYF.

This clonotype showed up many times. The chain has TRBV7-9 and TRBJ2-1; tentatively, D is TRBD2 (6 bases). This CDR3 has 15 amino acids. Trimming took 3 bases from V and 7 from J, leaving 16 bases between them. Germline lookup yields CDR1 SEHNR and CDR2 FQNEAQ (reference sequence). The CDR3 spells CASSLGLAPGNEQFF. The CDR3 bases are TGTGCCAGCAGCTTGGGCCTAGCGCCTGGAAATGAGCAGTTCTTC.

This clonotype was picked up many times. The V and J genes are TRBV25-1 and TRBJ2-1; no reliable D call. CDR1 MGHDK and CDR2 SYGVNS come from the germline V gene. The CDR3 extends over 12 amino acids. The germline V and J ends were trimmed by 3 bases and 4 bases, with 4 bases remaining between them. The CDR3 protein is CASSDGYNEQFF. CDR3 nucleotide sequence: TGTGCCAGCAGTGATGGGTACAATGAGCAGTTCTTC.

The sample holds many counts of this clonotype. V and J are TRBV20-1 and TRBJ2-7; 10 bases match TRBD2. The length of the CDR3 is 18 residues. Germline loops: CDR1 DFQATT, CDR2 SNEGSKA (reference sequence). Losses at the gene ends were 0 bases for V and 2 bases for J; bases not matched to a gene: 13. CDR3 in amino acids: CSARDLTSGNSPPYEQYF. In DNA, the CDR3 is TGCAGTGCTAGAGATCTAACTAGCGGGAACTCCCCTCCCTACGAGCAGTACTTC.

There are many counts of this clonotype. V gene TRBV28 combines with J gene TRBJ2-7, with 7 bases lining up with TRBD1. This CDR3 region has 12 residues. Trimming cost V 6 bases and J 7 bases; bases outside gene matches: 6. The V gene's germline CDR1 is MDHEN and CDR2 SYDVKM. As DNA, the CDR3 is TGTGCCAGCAGCACCCCAGGGGGAGAGCAGTACTTC. Protein sequence: CASSTPGGEQYF.

This clonotype was observed at least ten times. The chain joins TRBV12-3 or TRBV12-4 to TRBJ2-5; TRBD1 or TRBD2 may be the D gene (5 bases each). V lost 8 bases to trimming and J lost 0 bases, with 22 bases between them. This CDR3 is built from 17 residues. This CDR3 is CASGTSGTTEYQETQYF. The CDR3 DNA follows: TGTGCCAGCGGGACCTCGGGGACCACTGAATACCAAGAGACCCAGTACTTC.

This clonotype appeared many times. The chain carries TRBV29-1 and TRBJ1-1; D is possibly TRBD1 (5 bases). V lost 7 bases, J lost 1 base, and 13 bases lay in between. CDR3 length equals 13 residues. Germline CDR1 and CDR2: SQVTM and ANQGSEA. The CDR3 nucleotides read TGCAGCGCTAGACGGGACTCGAACACTGAAGCTTTCTTT. Translating gives CSARRDSNTEAFF.

At least ten counts were recorded for this clonotype. The V and J genes are TRBV2 and TRBJ1-1; TRBD1 aligns across 7 bases. This CDR3 is built from 14 residues. Germline CDR1 is SNHLY and CDR2 is FYNNEI. V lost 6 bases, J lost 4 bases, and 8 bases stayed unmatched. The CDR3 here is CASRALDRVTEAFF. The CDR3 coding sequence is TGTGCCAGCAGGGCCCTTGACAGGGTCACTGAAGCTTTCTTT.

This clonotype was observed at least ten times. The rearrangement links TRBV7-9 to TRBJ2-1, with TRBD1 as a possible D gene (5 bases). V dropped 3 bases and J dropped 5 bases, with 8 bases sitting between them. Germline assignment: CDR1 SEHNR and CDR2 FQNEAQ (reference sequence). There are 13 residues in the CDR3. The DNA for the CDR3 is TGTGCCAGCAGCTTCCAGGGAAACAATGAGCAGTTCTTC. This translates into CASSFQGNNEQFF.

This clonotype was counted ten times or more. The rearrangement joins TRBV7-6 to TRBJ2-5; 10 bases match TRBD2. The CDR3 consists of 16 residues. Losses at the gene ends were 1 base for V and 1 base for J; bases not matched to a gene: 3. CDR1 is SGHVS and CDR2 is FNYEAQ in the germline V gene. For the CDR3, the DNA is TGTGCCAGCAGCTTAGTAATAGCGGGGGGCCAAGAGACCCAGTACTTC. This encodes CASSLVIAGGQETQYF.

This clonotype has a count of ten or more. The chain carries TRBV3-1 and TRBJ2-7, with a tentative D call TRBD1 (6 bases). V lost 1 base to trimming and J lost 4 bases, with 17 bases between them. This CDR3 region has 16 residues. Per germline, CDR1 LGHDT and CDR2 YNNKEL (reference sequence). Here the CDR3 reads CASSQVYPGRGYEQYF. In nucleotides, the CDR3 is TGTGCCAGCAGCCAAGTATACCCCGGCAGGGGATACGAGCAGTACTTC.

This chain links TRBV5-1 with TRBJ2-3; D is perhaps TRBD2 (6 bases). Germline V lookup: CDR1 SGHRS, CDR2 YFSETQ. This CDR3 spans 18 amino acids. Trimming left V 1 base short and J 3 bases short, with 21 bases between. The CDR3 region has the DNA TGCGCCAGCAGCTTGACCTGGACTCTTATAGGAGGGACAGATACGCAGTATTTT. Amino acids: CASSLTWTLIGGTDTQYF.

V usage is TRBV27 and J usage is TRBJ1-2; no clear D gene. Germline V gene data show CDR1 as MNHEY and CDR2 as SMNVEV (reference sequence). V lost 5 bases and J lost 3, with 13 bases in between. The CDR3 has 14 residues. The CDR3 DNA reads as TGTGCCAGCAGTCCCACTAAGGGTTACTATGGCTACACCTTC. Translating gives CASSPTKGYYGYTF.

This clonotype has a count of ten or more. The chain joins TRBV19 to TRBJ1-2, with TRBD1 as a possible D gene (6 bases). The CDR3 contains 14 residues. V was clipped by 3 bases and J by 3 bases, with 11 bases between them. Per germline, CDR1 LNHDA and CDR2 SQIVND (reference sequence). CDR3 nucleotides: TGTGCCAGTAGTATTTCGGCAGGGGACTATGGCTACACCTTC. Protein product: CASSISAGDYGYTF.

This clonotype was counted between two and nine times. The chain combines TRBV29-1 with TRBJ2-7, with 11 positions matching TRBD1. The CDR3 loop spans 12 amino acids. V was clipped by 6 bases and J by 3 bases; unmatched bases: 1. Germline CDR1 reads SQVTM; CDR2 reads ANQGSEA. This CDR3 is CSVGQGGYEQYF. As DNA, the CDR3 is TGCAGCGTGGGACAGGGGGGCTACGAGCAGTACTTC.

This clonotype came up many times. The V gene is TRBV28, the J gene TRBJ1-4; the D is unclear. V was trimmed by 5 bases and J by 8 bases, leaving 18 bases between them. CDR3 length: 15 amino acids. The germline V gene has CDR1 MDHEN and CDR2 SYDVKM. This CDR3 is CASSRSTGIREKLFF. DNA for the CDR3: TGTGCCAGCAGTCGATCGACGGGGATTCGGGAAAAACTGTTTTTT.

A few counts support this clonotype. V and J are TRBV28 and TRBJ1-5, with a possible D match to TRBD1 (6 bases). The CDR3 sequence is 16 residues long. CDR1 is MDHEN and CDR2 is SYDVKM in the germline V gene. Trimming left V 9 bases short and J 6 bases short, with 24 bases between. Here the CDR3 DNA reads TGTGCCAGTGTACACCGATGGGGGCGGAATCGTCAGCCCCAGCATTTT. This codes for CASVHRWGRNRQPQHF.

This clonotype was counted many times. The V and J genes are TRBV9 and TRBJ2-6, with D unclear. This CDR3 comprises 14 residues. Germline values: CDR1 SGDLS, CDR2 YYNGEE. The V end was cut by 3 bases, the J end by 0 bases, with 4 bases between. Here the CDR3 reads CASSASSGANVLTF. The CDR3 region has the DNA TGTGCCAGCAGCGCATCCTCTGGGGCCAACGTCCTGACTTTC.